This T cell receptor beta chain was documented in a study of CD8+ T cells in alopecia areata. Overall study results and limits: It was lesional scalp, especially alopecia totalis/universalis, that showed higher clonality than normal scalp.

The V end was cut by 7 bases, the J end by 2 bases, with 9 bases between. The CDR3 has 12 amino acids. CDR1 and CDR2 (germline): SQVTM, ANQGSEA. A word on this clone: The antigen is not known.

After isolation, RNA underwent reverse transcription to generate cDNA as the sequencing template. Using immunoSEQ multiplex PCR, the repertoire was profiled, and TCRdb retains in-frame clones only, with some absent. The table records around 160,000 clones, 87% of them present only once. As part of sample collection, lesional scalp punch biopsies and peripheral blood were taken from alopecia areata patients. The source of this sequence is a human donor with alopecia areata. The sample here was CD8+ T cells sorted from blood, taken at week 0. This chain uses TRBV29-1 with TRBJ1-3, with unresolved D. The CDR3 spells CSGLMAGNTIYF. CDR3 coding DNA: TGCAGCGGCCTGATGGCTGGAAACACCATATATTTT. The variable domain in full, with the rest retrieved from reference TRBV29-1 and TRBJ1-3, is SAVISQKPSRDICQRGTSLTIQCQVDSQVTMMFWYRQQPGQSLTLIATANQGSEATYESGFVIDKFPISRPNLTFSTLTVSNMSPEDSSIYLCSGLMAGNTIYFGEGSWLTVV.